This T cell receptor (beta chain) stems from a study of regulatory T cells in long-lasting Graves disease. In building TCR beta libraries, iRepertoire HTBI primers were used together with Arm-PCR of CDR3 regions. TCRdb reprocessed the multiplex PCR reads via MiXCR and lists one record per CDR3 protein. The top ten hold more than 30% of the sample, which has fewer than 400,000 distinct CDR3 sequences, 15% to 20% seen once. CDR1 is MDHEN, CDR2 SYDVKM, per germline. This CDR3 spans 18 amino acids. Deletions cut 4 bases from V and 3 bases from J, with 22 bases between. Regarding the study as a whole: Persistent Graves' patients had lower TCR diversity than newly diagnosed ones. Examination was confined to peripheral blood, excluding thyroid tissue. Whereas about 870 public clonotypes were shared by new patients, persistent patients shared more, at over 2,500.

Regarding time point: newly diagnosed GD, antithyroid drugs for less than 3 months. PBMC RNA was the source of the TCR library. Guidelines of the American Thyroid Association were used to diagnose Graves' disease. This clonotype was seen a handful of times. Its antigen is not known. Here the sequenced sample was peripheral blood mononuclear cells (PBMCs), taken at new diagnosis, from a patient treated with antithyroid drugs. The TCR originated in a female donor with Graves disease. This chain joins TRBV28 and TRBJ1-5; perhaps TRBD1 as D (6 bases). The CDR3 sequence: CASSSPGDGDTHNQPQHF. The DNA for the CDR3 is TGTGCCAGCAGTTCCCCCGGAGACGGGGACACACACAATCAGCCCCAGCATTTT.